This TCR beta chain was found in a study of blood T cell repertoires in COVID-19. Germline V gene data show CDR1 as MDHEN and CDR2 as SYDVKM. Trimming shortened V by 6 bases and J by 10 bases, and 13 bases separated the two germline ends. CDR3 length: 12 residues. Libraries were prepared by immunoSEQ multiplex PCR; TCRdb keeps only in-frame clonotypes and omits some of them. The table lists 55,000 to 75,000 clones, around 86% of them singletons. This sequence originates from a man aged 50 to 60 with active COVID-19. The rearrangement uses TRBV28 and TRBJ2-1, with D hard to call. Sequenced input: peripheral blood. CDR3 residues: CASRWSYGEQFF. The CDR3 coding sequence is TGTGCCAGCAGGTGGTCGTACGGGGAGCAGTTCTTC.